The 25 T cell receptor beta chains reported below all come from one sample, sequenced in a study of immune heterogeneity within non-small cell lung tumors. Genomic DNA from bulk tumor acted as the template, and 450 to 700 ng was loaded per sample. During surgery, each primary tumor gave multiple biopsies spaced as far apart as possible. Surgery that was curative in intent was performed on patients with untreated, newly diagnosed non-small cell lung cancer. Multiplex PCR relied on 32 V and 13 J primers to amplify TCR beta CDR3. TCRdb re-derived calls from the multiplex PCR reads in MiXCR, one entry per CDR3 protein. The table shows 21,000 or so distinct CDR3 sequences, with around 30% occurring only once. Sample: lung tumor tissue. The receptors shown here come from a man in his forties with non-small cell lung cancer.

This clonotype was seen ten or more times. V is TRBV28 and J is TRBJ1-6; no clear D gene. Trimming took off 5 bases at V and 6 bases at J, with 11 bases between the two ends. This CDR3 has 14 amino acids. Germline assignment: CDR1 MDHEN and CDR2 SYDVKM. The CDR3 coding sequence is TGTGCCAGCAGTGATCCGGGCCTTAATTCACCCCTCCACTTT. Translating it yields CASSDPGLNSPLHF.

This clonotype was found many times. One junction end disagrees with the germline gene, perhaps due to a read error. The rearrangement uses TRBV7-3 and TRBJ2-1; possibly TRBD2 for D (6 bases). The CDR3 contains 13 residues. CDR1 and CDR2 from the germline V gene are SGHTA and FQGTGA. The chain's CDR3 is CASSWDSDNEQFF. DNA of the CDR3: TGTGCCAGCAGCTGGGACTCCGACAATGAGCAGTTCTTC.

Points on this clonotype: Given a much more abundant clone one base away, this may be a read error. The genes are TRBV6-1 and TRBJ1-4; the match to TRBD1 covers 8 bases. J was trimmed by 4 bases and V by 4 bases; bases with no gene match: 5. CDR3 length: 15 residues. Germline CDR1 reads MNHNS; CDR2 reads SASEGT. DNA of the CDR3: TGTGCCAGCAGTGGGGGACAGGTTAATAATGAAAAACTGTTTTTT. This translates into CASSGGQVNNEKLFF.

Worth noting for this clonotype: This could be a read error, since a much larger clone is one nucleotide away. This chain connects TRBV7-9 to TRBJ1-6; D uncertain. Looked up from germline, CDR1 is SEHNR and CDR2 is FQNEAQ (reference sequence). This CDR3 is built from 16 residues. The CDR3 sequence is CASSLNLRAGNSPLLF. The CDR3 coding sequence is TGTGCCAGCAGCTTAAATTTGAGGGCCGGTAATTCACCCCTCCTCTTT.

The V and J genes are TRBV5-4 and TRBJ2-3; tentative D call: TRBD2 (5 bases). Trimming stripped 1 base from V and 3 bases from J, with 12 bases between. The germline CDR1 and CDR2 sequences are SGHNT and YYREEE (reference sequence). The CDR3 extends over 15 amino acids. The CDR3 nucleotides read TGTGCCAGCAGCTTGAAAGCGGTGTGGACAGATACGCAGTATTTT. It yields the protein CASSLKAVWTDTQYF.

There are many counts of this clonotype. The chain combines TRBV19 with TRBJ1-5; the D is unclear. CDR3 length: 16 residues. Germline V gives CDR1 LNHDA, CDR2 SQIVND (reference sequence). V was trimmed by 3 bases and J by 3 bases, leaving 15 bases between them. CDR3 bases: TGTGCCAGTAGTATCGCTAAAACTACTCTCAATCAGCCCCAGCATTTT. Translation: CASSIAKTTLNQPQHF.

The chain uses TRBV24-1 and TRBJ2-5, with D tentatively TRBD1 (5 bases). Germline V gene sequence: CDR1 KGHDR, CDR2 SFDVKD. Deletions cut 5 bases from V and 5 bases from J, with 17 bases between. The CDR3 spans 15 residues. CDR3 in amino acids: CATSGSTAGRETQYF. In DNA, the CDR3 is TGTGCCACCAGTGGTTCCACCGCAGGGCGGGAGACCCAGTACTTC.

There are many counts of this clonotype. The V gene is TRBV20-1, the J gene TRBJ2-1; no clear D. There are 12 residues in the CDR3. V was trimmed by 4 bases and J by 10 bases, leaving 14 bases between them. Germline-derived CDR1 and CDR2 are DFQATT and SNEGSKA (reference sequence). CDR3 residues: CSAIGKANEQFF. The CDR3 DNA reads TGCAGTGCTATTGGTAAAGCAAACGAGCAGTTCTTC.

The rearrangement links TRBV5-1 to TRBJ1-1; 9 nucleotides match TRBD1. The CDR3 has 13 residues. The V and J ends lost 1 base and 9 bases, in that order; junction bases with no gene match: 4. Germline CDR1 is SGHRS and CDR2 is YFSETQ. CDR3 protein: CASSLSGQGKAFF. The CDR3 DNA sequence: TGCGCCAGCAGCTTGTCCGGACAGGGGAAAGCTTTCTTT.

This clonotype showed up many times. The chain couples TRBV27 to TRBJ1-2, with D unclear. This CDR3 comprises 14 residues. Germline V gene lookup returns CDR1 MNHEY and CDR2 SMNVEV (reference sequence). V was trimmed by 5 bases and J by 7 bases, leaving 17 bases between them. The CDR3, as DNA: TGTGCCAGCAGTCCCGACGGAGCCATCTTTGGCTACACCTTC. This gives the protein CASSPDGAIFGYTF.

In DNA, the CDR3 is TGTGCCAGCAGCCCGGGGACAGGGGATTTGTGGAATGAGCAGTTCTTC. Translation: CASSPGTGDLWNEQFF. The V call is TRBV9, the J call TRBJ2-1; 10 bases are a match to TRBD1. V was pared by 4 bases and J by 7 bases, with 11 bases of the junction left unmatched. CDR1 is SGDLS and CDR2 is YYNGEE in the germline V gene. The CDR3 sequence is 16 residues long. The full variable domain, its missing parts supplied by reference TRBV9 and TRBJ2-1, is DSGVTQTPKHLITATGQRVTLRCSPRSGDLSVYWYQQSLDQGLQFLIQYYNGEERAKGNILERFSAQQFPDLHSELNLSSLELGDSALYFCASSPGTGDLWNEQFFGPGTRLTVL.

This clonotype occurred many times. V gene TRBV30 combines with J gene TRBJ1-2; D remains unclear. The V gene lost 4 bases and the J gene lost 1 base, with 7 bases spanning the gap. The germline CDR1 and CDR2 sequences are GTSNPN and SVGIG (reference sequence). This CDR3 is 12 amino acids long. The CDR3 nucleotides read TGTGCCTGGATCGCAGATAACTATGGCTACACCTTC. This gives the protein CAWIADNYGYTF. The variable domain in full, with the rest retrieved from reference TRBV30 and TRBJ1-2, is SQTIHQWPATLVQPVGSPLSLECTVEGTSNPNLYWYRQAAGRGLQLLFYSVGIGQISSEVPQNLSASRPQDRQFILSSKKLLLSDSGFYLCAWIADNYGYTFGSGTRLTVV.

The V call is TRBV11-3, the J call TRBJ1-4; 7 bases fit TRBD1. V dropped 2 bases and J dropped 7; count of bases not matched to a gene: 1. The germline CDR1 and CDR2 sequences are SGHNT and YENEEA. This CDR3 region has 13 residues. The CDR3 coding sequence is TGTGCCAGCAGCTTAACAGGGGTTGAAAAACTGTTTTTT. It translates to CASSLTGVEKLFF.

This rearrangement joins TRBV4-3 to TRBJ2-2; the match to TRBD1 covers 7 bases. The V segment lost 4 bases and the J segment 3 bases; nucleotides outside the gene matches: 5. Per the germline V gene, CDR1 is LGHNA and CDR2 is YSLEER. There are 15 residues in the CDR3. This CDR3 reads CASSRGDRDTGELFF. Written as DNA, the CDR3 is TGCGCCAGCAGCCGGGGAGACAGGGACACCGGGGAGCTGTTTTTT.

With regard to this clonotype: This clone may be a read error of a much larger clone one base away. The chain joins TRBV6-1 to TRBJ2-7; D ambiguous. CDR1 MNHNS and CDR2 SASEGT come from the germline V gene. The CDR3 covers 14 residues. The V end lost 5 bases, the J end lost 5 bases, and 16 bases lay between the germline ends. CDR3: CASSPSKGLNEQYF. CDR3 sequence (DNA): TGTGCCAGCAGTCCCTCTAAAGGGTTGAACGAGCAGTACTTC.

The chain joins TRBV18 to TRBJ1-1, with 10 bases aligning to TRBD1. This CDR3 is built from 14 residues. The germline gives CDR1 KGHSH, CDR2 LQKENI. The V and J ends lost 1 base and 6 bases, in that order; junction bases with no gene match: 2. The CDR3 loop reads CASSPRGQGAEAFF. The CDR3 DNA sequence: TGTGCCAGCTCACCACGCGGACAGGGGGCTGAAGCTTTCTTT.

This clonotype showed up just a few times. The J gene is TRBJ2-5, the V gene TRBV20-1; D unclear. CDR1 is DFQATT and CDR2 is SNEGSKA in the germline V gene (reference sequence). V was cut by 4 bases and J by 5 bases, with 5 bases left in between. The CDR3 is 10 amino acids. CDR3 nucleotide sequence: TGCAGTGCTAATGACGAGACCCAGTACTTC. This encodes CSANDETQYF.

This clonotype was seen ten or more times. The chain joins TRBV30 to TRBJ1-5; D is perhaps TRBD1 (5 bases). Looked up from germline, CDR1 is GTSNPN and CDR2 is SVGIG (reference sequence). This CDR3 is 13 amino acids long. Trimming removed 3 bases at V and 6 bases at J, with 12 bases between. Here the CDR3 DNA reads TGTGCCTGGAGCGGGGGTCCCACTCAGCCCCAGCATTTT. It encodes CAWSGGPTQPQHF.

In regard to this clonotype: A single base separates this from a much larger clone, so it may be a read error. The missing conserved phenylalanine or tryptophan at the end of this CDR3 makes a read error likely. CDR3 in amino acids: CATADNADEQFL. In nucleotides, the CDR3 is TGTGCCACCGCGGACAACGCGGATGAGCAGTTCCTC. This rearrangement joins TRBV15 to TRBJ2-1; tentative D call: TRBD1 (5 bases). Per germline, CDR1 LNHNV and CDR2 YYDKDF (reference sequence). The CDR3 runs to 12 residues. Trimming removed 8 bases from V and 8 bases from J, with 13 bases in between.

About this clonotype: A read error is possible here, since a much larger clone lies one base away. This sequence joins TRBV12-3 or TRBV12-4 and TRBJ2-1; D unresolved. V was shortened by 1 base and J by 6 bases, with 10 bases between the two germline ends. The CDR3 runs 14 residues. The DNA of the CDR3 is TGTGCCAGCAGTTTAGTGCTAGTGGGCAATGAGCAGTTCTTC. Amino acid sequence: CASSLVLVGNEQFF.

In its sample, this clonotype was seen a few times. The chain couples TRBV7-9 to TRBJ2-1, with D possibly TRBD2 on 5 matching bases. The CDR3 runs to 14 residues. The V gene lost 6 bases and the J gene lost 8 bases, with 17 bases spanning the gap. The germline V gene encodes CDR1 SEHNR and CDR2 FQNEAQ (reference sequence). CDR3 in DNA: TGTGCCAGCAGTTCTAGCCGGGCGGTCGATGAGCAGTTCTTC. Protein sequence: CASSSSRAVDEQFF.

This clonotype is deemed medium-sized. CDR3 nucleotide sequence: TGTGCCAGCAGCCTGGGACTTACAGATACGCAGTATTTT. It yields the protein CASSLGLTDTQYF. The rearrangement links TRBV7-7 to TRBJ2-3, with D maybe TRBD2 (6 bases). The CDR3 runs to 13 residues. Germline lookup yields CDR1 SSHAT and CDR2 FNYEAQ (reference sequence). V was pared by 5 bases and J by 3 bases, with 9 bases between.

This clonotype was picked up a small number of times. This chain uses TRBV28 with TRBJ1-4, with unresolved D. From germline, CDR1 is MDHEN and CDR2 SYDVKM. The CDR3 consists of 11 residues. Trimming stripped 2 bases from V and 10 bases from J, with 5 bases between. The CDR3 region is CASSLNRKLFF. As DNA, the CDR3 is TGTGCCAGCAGTTTAAACAGAAAACTGTTTTTT.

There are many counts of this clonotype. V and J are TRBV6-1 and TRBJ1-2, with D maybe TRBD1 (6 bases). The CDR3 loop spans 15 amino acids. V dropped 5 bases and J dropped 12 bases, with 25 bases sitting between them. The V gene's germline CDR1 is MNHNS and CDR2 SASEGT. The CDR3: CASSYGGGGSPSNTF. The CDR3 DNA is TGTGCCAGCAGTTACGGCGGAGGGGGATCCCCTTCGAACACCTTC.

This chain joins TRBV10-3 and TRBJ2-5, with TRBD1 matching over 7 bases. Trimming cost V 5 bases and J 5 bases; bases outside gene matches: 5. There are 13 residues in the CDR3. CDR1 ENHRY and CDR2 SYGVKD come from the germline V gene. CDR3 DNA sequence: TGTGCCATCAGTCCCGGGACAGTGGAGACCCAGTACTTC. As protein: CAISPGTVETQYF.